Sequencing of this TCR beta chain was carried out in a study of human thymus T cells. Produced via immunoSEQ multiplex PCR; TCRdb's table is partial and in-frame only. This table has fewer than 85,000 clones, 85% to 95% appearing once. As concerns this clone: Its antigen remains unknown.

Regarding the study as a whole: Thymic as well as blood repertoires seemed to favor certain V and J genes unevenly. There were highly overlapping thymic repertoires among unrelated individuals, as related research reported.

Thymus specimens were resections from corrective heart surgery. Corrective surgery for congenital heart defects was being performed on the healthy Finnish infants who were the donors. Germline V lookup: CDR1 MGHRA, CDR2 YSYEKL. Trimming took 0 bases from V and 2 from J, leaving 16 bases between them. CDR3 length: 17 residues. Sequences were obtained from thymus tissue. The source of this sequence is a girl under two years old with a congenital heart defect but otherwise immunologically healthy. The chain is built from TRBV4-1 and TRBJ2-5; TRBD2 might be the D (5 bases). The chain's CDR3 is CASSQEWSGVRQETQYF. CDR3 DNA sequence: TGCGCCAGCAGCCAAGAATGGAGCGGTGTACGTCAAGAGACCCAGTACTTC.